This T cell receptor beta chain was profiled in a study of blood T cell repertoires in COVID-19. This clone was seen only a few times. Trimming removed 0 bases from V and 0 bases from J, with 9 bases in between. This CDR3 has 14 amino acids. Looked up from germline, CDR1 is GTSNPN and CDR2 is SVGIG (reference sequence). Original processing methods: Quantification of nucleated cells was approximated via reference gene primer amplification. The assay was immunoSEQ multiplex PCR, and TCRdb's table has in-frame clones only and misses some. V, J and clone size derive from that table, while D and trimming were established from the DNA sequence. Of about 280,000 clones in the sample, around 87% were seen once.

What was sequenced was peripheral blood. The receptor comes from a woman aged 25-40 years who had recovered from COVID-19. The chain combines TRBV30 with TRBJ2-7, with D unresolved. CDR3 DNA sequence: TGTGCCTGGAGTGTAATGGTAGACTCCTACGAGCAGTACTTC. Translated: CAWSVMVDSYEQYF.